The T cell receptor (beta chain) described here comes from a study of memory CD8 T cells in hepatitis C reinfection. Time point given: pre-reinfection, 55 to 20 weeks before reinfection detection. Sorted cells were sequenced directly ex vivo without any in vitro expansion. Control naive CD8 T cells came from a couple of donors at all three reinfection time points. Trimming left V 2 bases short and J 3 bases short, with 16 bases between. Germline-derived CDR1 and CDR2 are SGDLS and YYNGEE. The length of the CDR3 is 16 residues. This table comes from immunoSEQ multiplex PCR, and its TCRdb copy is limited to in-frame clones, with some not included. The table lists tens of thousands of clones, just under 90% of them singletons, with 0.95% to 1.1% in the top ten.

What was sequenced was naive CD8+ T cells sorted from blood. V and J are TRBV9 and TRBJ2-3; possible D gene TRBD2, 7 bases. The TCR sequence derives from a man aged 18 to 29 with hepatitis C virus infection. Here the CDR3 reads CASSVMGGGGTDTQYF. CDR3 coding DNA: TGTGCCAGCAGCGTGATGGGGGGCGGGGGAACAGATACGCAGTATTTT.